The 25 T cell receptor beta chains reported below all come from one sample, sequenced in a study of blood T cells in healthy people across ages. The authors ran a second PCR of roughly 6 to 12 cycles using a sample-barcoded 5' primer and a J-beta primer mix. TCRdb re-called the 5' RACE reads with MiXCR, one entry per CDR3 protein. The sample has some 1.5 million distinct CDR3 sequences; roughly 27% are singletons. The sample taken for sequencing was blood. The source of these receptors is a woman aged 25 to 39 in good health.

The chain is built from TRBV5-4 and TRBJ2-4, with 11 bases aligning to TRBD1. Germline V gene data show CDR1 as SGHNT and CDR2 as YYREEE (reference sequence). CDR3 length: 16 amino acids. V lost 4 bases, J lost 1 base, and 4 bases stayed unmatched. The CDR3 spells CASSGGQGDAKNIQYF. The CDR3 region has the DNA TGTGCCAGCAGCGGGGGACAGGGGGACGCCAAAAACATTCAGTACTTC.

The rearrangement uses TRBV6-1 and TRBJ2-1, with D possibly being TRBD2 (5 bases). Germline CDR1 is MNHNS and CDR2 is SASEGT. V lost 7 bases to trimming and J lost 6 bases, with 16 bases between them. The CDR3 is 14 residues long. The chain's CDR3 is CASTGLVGINEQFF. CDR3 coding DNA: TGTGCCAGCACCGGACTCGTGGGTATCAATGAGCAGTTCTTC.

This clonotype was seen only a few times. In DNA, the CDR3 is TGCGCCAGCAGCCCACGACAGGGTAAAGATACGCAGTATTTT. It translates to CASSPRQGKDTQYF. The chain is built from TRBV5-1 and TRBJ2-3; 7 positions match TRBD1. With 4 bases clipped from V and 5 bases from J, the junction kept 7 bases outside the gene matches. Germline-derived CDR1 and CDR2 are SGHRS and YFSETQ. The CDR3 extends over 14 amino acids. The full variable domain, in which reference TRBV5-1 and TRBJ2-3 provide the parts outside the CDR3, is KAGVTQTPRYLIKTRGQQVTLSCSPISGHRSVSWYQQTPGQGLQFLFEYFSETQRNKGNFPGRFSGRQFSNSRSEMNVSTLELGDSALYLCASSPRQGKDTQYFGPGTRLTVL.

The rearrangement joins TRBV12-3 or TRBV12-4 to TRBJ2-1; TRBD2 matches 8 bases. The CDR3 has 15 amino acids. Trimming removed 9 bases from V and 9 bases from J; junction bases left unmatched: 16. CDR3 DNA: TGTGCCAGTAGCACCCGTCGTAGCGGGGCAGGTGAGCAGTTCTTC. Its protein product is CASSTRRSGAGEQFF.

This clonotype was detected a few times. The CDR3 protein is CASTAGYQETQYF. The CDR3 nucleotides read TGTGCCAGCACCGCAGGGTATCAAGAGACCCAGTACTTC. The rearrangement links TRBV12-3 or TRBV12-4 to TRBJ2-5; D possibly corresponds to TRBD1 (5 bases). V was cut by 7 bases and J by 2 bases, with 11 bases left in between. The CDR3 consists of 13 residues.

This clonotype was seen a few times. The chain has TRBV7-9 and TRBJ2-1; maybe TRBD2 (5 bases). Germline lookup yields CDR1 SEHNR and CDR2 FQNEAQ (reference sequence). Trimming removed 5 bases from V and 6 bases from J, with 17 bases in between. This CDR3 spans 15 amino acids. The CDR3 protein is CASSPVEMRANEQFF. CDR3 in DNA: TGTGCCAGCAGCCCCGTTGAAATGCGGGCCAATGAGCAGTTCTTC.

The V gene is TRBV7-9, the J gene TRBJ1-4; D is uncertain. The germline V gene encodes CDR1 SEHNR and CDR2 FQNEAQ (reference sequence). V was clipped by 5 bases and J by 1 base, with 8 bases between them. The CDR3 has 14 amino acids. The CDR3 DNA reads TGTGCCAGCAGCCGACGAAGAACTAATGAAAAACTGTTTTTT. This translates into CASSRRRTNEKLFF.

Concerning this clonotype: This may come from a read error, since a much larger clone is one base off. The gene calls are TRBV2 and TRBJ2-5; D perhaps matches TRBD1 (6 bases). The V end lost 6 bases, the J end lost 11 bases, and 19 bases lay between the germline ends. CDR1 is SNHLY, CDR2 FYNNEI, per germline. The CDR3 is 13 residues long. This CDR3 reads CASRGALRYEQYF. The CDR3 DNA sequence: TGTGCCAGCAGGGGGGCGCTCCGCTATGAGCAGTACTTC.

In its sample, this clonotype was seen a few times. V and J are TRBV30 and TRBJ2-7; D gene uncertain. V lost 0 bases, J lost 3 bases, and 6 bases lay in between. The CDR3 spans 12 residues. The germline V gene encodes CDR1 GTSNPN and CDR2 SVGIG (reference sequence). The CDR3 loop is CAWSVISYEQYF. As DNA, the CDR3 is TGTGCCTGGAGTGTAATCAGCTACGAGCAGTACTTC.

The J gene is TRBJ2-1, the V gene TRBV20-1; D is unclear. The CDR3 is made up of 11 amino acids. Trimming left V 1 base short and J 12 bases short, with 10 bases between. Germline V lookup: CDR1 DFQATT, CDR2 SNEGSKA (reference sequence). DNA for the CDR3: TGCAGTGCTAGAGCGGCTCTCAGGCAGTTCTTC. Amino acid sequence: CSARAALRQFF.

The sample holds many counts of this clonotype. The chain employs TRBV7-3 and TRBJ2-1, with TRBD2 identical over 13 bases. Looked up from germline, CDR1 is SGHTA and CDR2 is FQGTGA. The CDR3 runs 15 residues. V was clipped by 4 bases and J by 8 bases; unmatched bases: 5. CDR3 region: CASSYTSGGADEQFF. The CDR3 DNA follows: TGTGCCAGCAGCTACACTAGCGGGGGGGCGGATGAGCAGTTCTTC.

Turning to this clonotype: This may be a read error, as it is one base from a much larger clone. CDR3 DNA sequence: TGTACCAGCGGACGACTTGGGGAGGTTAAGACCCAGTACTTC. Residues: CTSGRLGEVKTQYF. V is TRBV5-6 and J is TRBJ2-5; maybe TRBD2 (6 bases). Germline assignment: CDR1 SGHDT and CDR2 YYEEEE. The CDR3 has 14 amino acids.

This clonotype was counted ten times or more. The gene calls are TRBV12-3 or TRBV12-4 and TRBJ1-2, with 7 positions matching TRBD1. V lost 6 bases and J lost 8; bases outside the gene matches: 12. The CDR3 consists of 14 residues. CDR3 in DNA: TGTGCCAGCAGATATCTACAGGGGTTAGGGGGCTACACCTTC. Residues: CASRYLQGLGGYTF.

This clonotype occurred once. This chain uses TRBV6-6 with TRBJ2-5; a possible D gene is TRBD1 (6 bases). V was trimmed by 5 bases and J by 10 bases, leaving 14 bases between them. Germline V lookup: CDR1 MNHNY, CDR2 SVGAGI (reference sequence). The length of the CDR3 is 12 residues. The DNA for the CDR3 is TGTGCCAGCAGTACTGGACAGTTCGGCCAGTACTTC. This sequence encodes CASSTGQFGQYF.

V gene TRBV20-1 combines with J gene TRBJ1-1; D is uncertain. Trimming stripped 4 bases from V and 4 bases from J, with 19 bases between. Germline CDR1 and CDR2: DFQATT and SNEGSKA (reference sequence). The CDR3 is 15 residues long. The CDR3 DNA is TGCAGTGCTATCGAACTAAATGGAGATGCCACTGAAGCTTTCTTT. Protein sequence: CSAIELNGDATEAFF.

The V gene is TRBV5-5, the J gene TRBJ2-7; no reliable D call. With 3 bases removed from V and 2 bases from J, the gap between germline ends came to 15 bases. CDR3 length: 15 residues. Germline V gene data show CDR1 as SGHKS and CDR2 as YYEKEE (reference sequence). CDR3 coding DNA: TGTGCCAGCAGCTACCGGGCCCCGTCACCCTACGAGCAGTACTTC. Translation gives CASSYRAPSPYEQYF.

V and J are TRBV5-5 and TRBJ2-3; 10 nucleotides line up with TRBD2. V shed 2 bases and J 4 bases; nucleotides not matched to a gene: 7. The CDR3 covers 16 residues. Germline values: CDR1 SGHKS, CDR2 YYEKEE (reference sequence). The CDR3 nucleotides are TGTGCCAGCAGCTTAAACAGCGGGGGGGCCTCAGATACGCAGTATTTT. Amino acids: CASSLNSGGASDTQYF.

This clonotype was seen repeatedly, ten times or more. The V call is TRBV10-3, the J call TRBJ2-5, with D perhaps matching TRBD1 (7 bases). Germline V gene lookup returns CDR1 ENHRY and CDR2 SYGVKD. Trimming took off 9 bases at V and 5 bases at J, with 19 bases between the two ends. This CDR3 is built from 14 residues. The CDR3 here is CAIRPGQAGETQYF. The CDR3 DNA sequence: TGTGCCATACGCCCTGGACAGGCGGGGGAGACCCAGTACTTC.

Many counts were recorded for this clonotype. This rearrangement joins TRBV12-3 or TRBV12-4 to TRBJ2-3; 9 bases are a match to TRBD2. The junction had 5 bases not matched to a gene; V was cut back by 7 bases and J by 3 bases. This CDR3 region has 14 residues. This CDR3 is CASTFSGGTDTQYF. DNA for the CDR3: TGTGCCAGCACCTTTAGCGGGGGAACAGATACGCAGTATTTT.

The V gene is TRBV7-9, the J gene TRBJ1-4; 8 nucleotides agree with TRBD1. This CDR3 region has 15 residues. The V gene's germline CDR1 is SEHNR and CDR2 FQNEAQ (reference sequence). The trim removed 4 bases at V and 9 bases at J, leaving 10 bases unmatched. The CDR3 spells CASSSSGGDMKKLFF. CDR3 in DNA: TGTGCCAGCAGCTCCTCAGGGGGCGACATGAAAAAACTGTTTTTT.

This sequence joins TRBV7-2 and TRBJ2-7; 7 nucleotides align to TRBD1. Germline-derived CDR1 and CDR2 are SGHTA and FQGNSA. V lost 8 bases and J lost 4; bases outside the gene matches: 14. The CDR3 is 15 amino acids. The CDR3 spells CASSQSTGWSYEQYF. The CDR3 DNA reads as TGTGCCAGCTCTCAATCGACAGGGTGGTCGTACGAGCAGTACTTC.

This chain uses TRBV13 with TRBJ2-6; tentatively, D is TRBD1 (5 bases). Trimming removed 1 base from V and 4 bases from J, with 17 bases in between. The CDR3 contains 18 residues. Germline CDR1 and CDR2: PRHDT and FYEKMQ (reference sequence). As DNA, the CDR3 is TGTGCCAGCAGCTTAGCTTGGCAGGGTAGAAGAGGGGCCAACGTCCTGACTTTC. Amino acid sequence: CASSLAWQGRRGANVLTF. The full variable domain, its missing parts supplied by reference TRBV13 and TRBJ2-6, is AAGVIQSPRHLIKEKRETATLKCYPIPRHDTVYWYQQGPGQDPQFLISFYEKMQSDKGSIPDRFSAQQFSDYHSELNMSSLELGDSALYFCASSLAWQGRRGANVLTFGAGSRLTVL.

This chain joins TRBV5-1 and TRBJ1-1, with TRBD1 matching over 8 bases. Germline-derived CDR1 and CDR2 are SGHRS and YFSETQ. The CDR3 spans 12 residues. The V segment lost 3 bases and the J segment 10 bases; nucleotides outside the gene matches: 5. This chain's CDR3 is CASSYPQGGAFF. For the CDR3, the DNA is TGCGCCAGCAGCTACCCACAGGGGGGAGCTTTCTTT.

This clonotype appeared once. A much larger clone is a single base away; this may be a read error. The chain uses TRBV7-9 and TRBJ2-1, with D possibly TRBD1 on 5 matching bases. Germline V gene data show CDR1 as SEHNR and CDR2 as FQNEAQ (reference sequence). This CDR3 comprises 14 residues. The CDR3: CASGLMAGMNEQFF. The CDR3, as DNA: TGTGCCAGCGGCTTAATGGCAGGGATGAATGAGCAGTTCTTC.

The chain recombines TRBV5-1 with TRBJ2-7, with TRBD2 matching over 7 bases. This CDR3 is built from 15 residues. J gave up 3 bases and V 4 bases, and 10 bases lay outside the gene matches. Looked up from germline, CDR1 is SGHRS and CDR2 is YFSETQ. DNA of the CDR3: TGCGCCAGCAGCCCGGGGGAGGGGATGGGCTACGAGCAGTACTTC. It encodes CASSPGEGMGYEQYF.